This entry is about one TCR beta chain. As yet, its antigen is unknown. Germline V gene lookup returns CDR1 MNHNS and CDR2 SASEGT. The V end lost 2 bases, the J end lost 3 bases, and 29 bases lay between the germline ends. The CDR3 consists of 20 residues. The data originate from a study of T cell responses to AZD1222 COVID-19 vaccine. Overall study findings and caveats: The reported proportion of spike-specific TCRs targeting unmutated variant regions was nearly half. Among those given AZD1222, only six were seropositive at baseline. The peak T cell response came first, and repertoires were sampled only after it.

Using immunoSEQ multiplex PCR, the repertoire was profiled, and TCRdb retains in-frame clones only, with some absent. The sample yields about 150,000 clones, approximately 90% seen once. The sequencing here drew on peripheral blood, taken 28 days after the second AZD1222 dose. The rearrangement links TRBV6-1 to TRBJ2-7; no clear D. This receptor was taken from an adult who received the AZD1222 COVID-19 vaccine. This chain's CDR3 is CASSEYTGGVGRLAGYEQYF. CDR3 in DNA: TGTGCCAGCAGTGAATATACTGGTGGGGTAGGACGACTGGCCGGCTACGAGCAGTACTTC.